The subject of this entry is one T cell receptor beta chain. Using immunoSEQ multiplex PCR, the repertoire was profiled, and TCRdb retains in-frame clones only, with some absent. The sample yields about 83,000 clones, approximately 91% seen once. The data were taken from a study of OX40 agonist ivuxolimab in advanced cancers. The length of the CDR3 is 15 residues. Trimming took 4 bases from V and 3 from J, leaving 16 bases between them. Germline V gene lookup returns CDR1 SGHRS and CDR2 YFSETQ. The TCR comes from an adult with an advanced solid tumor such as melanoma, head and neck, liver or kidney cancer. The sample in question was CD4+ or CD8+ T cells sorted from blood, obtained in a trial of the OX40 agonist ivuxolimab. The chain couples TRBV5-1 to TRBJ1-1; D gene ambiguous. The CDR3 region is CASSPLQTSDTEAFF. The DNA for the CDR3 is TGCGCCAGCAGCCCGTTACAGACGTCGGACACTGAAGCTTTCTTT.